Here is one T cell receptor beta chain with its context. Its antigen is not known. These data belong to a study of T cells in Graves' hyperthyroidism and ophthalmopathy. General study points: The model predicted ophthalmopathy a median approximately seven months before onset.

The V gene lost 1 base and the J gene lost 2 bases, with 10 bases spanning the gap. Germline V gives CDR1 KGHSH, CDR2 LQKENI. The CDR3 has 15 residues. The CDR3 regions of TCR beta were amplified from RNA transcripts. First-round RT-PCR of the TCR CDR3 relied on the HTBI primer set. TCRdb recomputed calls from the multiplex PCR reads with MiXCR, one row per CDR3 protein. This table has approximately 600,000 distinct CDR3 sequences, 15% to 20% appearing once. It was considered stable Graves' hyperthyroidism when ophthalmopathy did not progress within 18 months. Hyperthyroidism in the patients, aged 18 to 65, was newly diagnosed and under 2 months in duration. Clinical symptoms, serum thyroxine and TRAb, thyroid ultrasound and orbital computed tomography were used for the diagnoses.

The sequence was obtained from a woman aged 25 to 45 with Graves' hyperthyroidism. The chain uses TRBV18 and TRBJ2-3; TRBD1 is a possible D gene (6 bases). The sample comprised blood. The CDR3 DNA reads TGTGCCAGCTCACCACTTGGGACAACCACAGATACGCAGTATTTT. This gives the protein CASSPLGTTTDTQYF.